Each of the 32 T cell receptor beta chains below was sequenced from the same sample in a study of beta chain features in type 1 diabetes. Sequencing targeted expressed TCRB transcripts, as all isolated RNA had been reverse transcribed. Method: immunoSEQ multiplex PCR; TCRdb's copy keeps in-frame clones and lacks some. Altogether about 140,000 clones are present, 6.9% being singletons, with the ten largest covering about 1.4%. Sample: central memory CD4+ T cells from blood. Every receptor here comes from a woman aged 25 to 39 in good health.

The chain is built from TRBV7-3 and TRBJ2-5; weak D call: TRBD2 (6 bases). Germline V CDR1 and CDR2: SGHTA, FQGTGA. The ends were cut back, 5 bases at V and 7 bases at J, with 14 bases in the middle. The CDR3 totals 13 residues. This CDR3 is CASSPGTSRTQYF. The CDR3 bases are TGTGCCAGCAGCCCGGGGACTTCTCGGACCCAGTACTTC.

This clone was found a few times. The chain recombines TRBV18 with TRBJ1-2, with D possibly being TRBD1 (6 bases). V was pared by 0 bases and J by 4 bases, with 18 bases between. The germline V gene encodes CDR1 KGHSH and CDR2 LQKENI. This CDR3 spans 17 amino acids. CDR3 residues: CASSPPAQRQDRYGYTF. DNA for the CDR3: TGTGCCAGCTCACCACCAGCCCAACGACAGGATCGCTATGGCTACACCTTC.

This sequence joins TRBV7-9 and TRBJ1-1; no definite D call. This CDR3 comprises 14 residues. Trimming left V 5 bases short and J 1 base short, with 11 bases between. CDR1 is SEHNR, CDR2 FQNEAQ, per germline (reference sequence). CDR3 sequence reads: CASSLEERNTEAFF. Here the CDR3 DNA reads TGTGCCAGCAGCCTAGAAGAGAGGAACACTGAAGCTTTCTTT.

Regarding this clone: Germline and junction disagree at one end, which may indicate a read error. CDR3 residues: CASSLGLAENNEQFF. CDR3 DNA sequence: TGTGCTAGCAGCTTGGGACTAGCAGAGAACAATGAGCAGTTCTTC. J is TRBJ2-1 and V is TRBV7-7; TRBD2 matches 9 bases. This CDR3 contains 15 residues. The germline V gene has CDR1 SSHAT and CDR2 FNYEAQ (reference sequence). Looking up the rest from reference TRBV7-7 and TRBJ2-1 gives the full variable domain: GAGVSQSPRYKVTKRGQDVTLRCDPISSHATLYWYQQALGQGPEFLTYFNYEAQPDKSGLPSDRFSAERPEGSISTLTIQRTEQRDSAMYRCASSLGLAENNEQFFGPGTRLTVL.

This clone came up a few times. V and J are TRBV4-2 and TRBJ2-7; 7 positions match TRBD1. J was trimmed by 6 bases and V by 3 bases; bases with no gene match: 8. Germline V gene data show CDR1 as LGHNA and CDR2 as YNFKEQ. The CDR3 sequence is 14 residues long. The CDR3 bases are TGTGCCAGCAGCCAGAGACAGGGTGAGGCCGAGCAGTACTTC. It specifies CASSQRQGEAEQYF.

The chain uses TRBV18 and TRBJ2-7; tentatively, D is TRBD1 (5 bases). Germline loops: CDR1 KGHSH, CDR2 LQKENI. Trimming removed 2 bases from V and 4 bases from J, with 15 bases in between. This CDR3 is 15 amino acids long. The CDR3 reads CASSPGFTGLYEQYF. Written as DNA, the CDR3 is TGTGCCAGCTCACCAGGGTTTACAGGCCTTTACGAGCAGTACTTC.

CDR3 in DNA: TGTGCCAGTAGTCCAAAGGGACTAGACTACTACGAGCAGTACTTC. Protein: CASSPKGLDYYEQYF. This sequence joins TRBV19 and TRBJ2-7; TRBD2 agrees at 8 bases. Per the germline V gene, CDR1 is LNHDA and CDR2 is SQIVND (reference sequence). This CDR3 has 15 residues. V lost 5 bases and J lost 3; bases outside the gene matches: 9.

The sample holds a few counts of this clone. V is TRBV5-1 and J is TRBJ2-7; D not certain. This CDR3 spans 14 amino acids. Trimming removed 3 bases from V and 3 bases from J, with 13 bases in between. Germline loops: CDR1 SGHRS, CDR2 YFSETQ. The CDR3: CASSYLDPNYEQYF. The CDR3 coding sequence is TGCGCCAGCAGCTACCTAGATCCCAACTACGAGCAGTACTTC.

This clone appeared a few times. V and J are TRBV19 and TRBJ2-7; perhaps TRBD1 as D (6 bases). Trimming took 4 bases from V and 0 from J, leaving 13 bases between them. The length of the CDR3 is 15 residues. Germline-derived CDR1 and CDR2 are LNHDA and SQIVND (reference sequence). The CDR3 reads CASSKDRPPSYEQYF. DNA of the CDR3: TGTGCCAGTAGTAAAGACAGGCCCCCCTCCTACGAGCAGTACTTC.

The CDR3 here is CASSTQGAGTDTQYF. The CDR3 DNA sequence: TGTGCCAGCAGTACGCAGGGGGCTGGCACAGATACGCAGTATTTT. The chain couples TRBV2 to TRBJ2-3, with TRBD1 matching over 8 bases. Trimming took 5 bases from V and 1 from J; bases not matched to a gene: 5. The germline V gene has CDR1 SNHLY and CDR2 FYNNEI. The CDR3 loop spans 15 amino acids.

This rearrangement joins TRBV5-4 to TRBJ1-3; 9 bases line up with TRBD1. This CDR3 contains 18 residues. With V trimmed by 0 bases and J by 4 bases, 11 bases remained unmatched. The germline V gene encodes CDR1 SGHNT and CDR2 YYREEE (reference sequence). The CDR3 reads CASSLVGSGQGPGNTIYF. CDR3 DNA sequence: TGTGCCAGCAGCTTGGTCGGGTCCGGACAGGGGCCCGGAAACACCATATATTTT. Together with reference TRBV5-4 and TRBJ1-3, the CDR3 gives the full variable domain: ETGVTQSPTHLIKTRGQQVTLRCSSQSGHNTVSWYQQALGQGPQFIFQYYREEENGRGNFPPRFSGLQFPNYSSELNVNALELDDSALYLCASSLVGSGQGPGNTIYFGEGSWLTVV.

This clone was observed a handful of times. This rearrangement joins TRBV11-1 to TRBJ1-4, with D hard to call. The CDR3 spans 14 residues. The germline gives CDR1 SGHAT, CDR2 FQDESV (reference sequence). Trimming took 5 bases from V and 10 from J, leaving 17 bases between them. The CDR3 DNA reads TGTGCCAGCAGCCCCACCGTCCCGGGAGTAAAACTGTTTTTT. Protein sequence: CASSPTVPGVKLFF.

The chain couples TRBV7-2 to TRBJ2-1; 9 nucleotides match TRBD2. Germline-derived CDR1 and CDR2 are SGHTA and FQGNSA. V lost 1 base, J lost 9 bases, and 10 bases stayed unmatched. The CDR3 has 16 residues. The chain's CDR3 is CASSLVASGEVFEQFF. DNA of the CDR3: TGTGCCAGCAGCTTAGTGGCTAGCGGGGAGGTTTTTGAGCAGTTCTTC.

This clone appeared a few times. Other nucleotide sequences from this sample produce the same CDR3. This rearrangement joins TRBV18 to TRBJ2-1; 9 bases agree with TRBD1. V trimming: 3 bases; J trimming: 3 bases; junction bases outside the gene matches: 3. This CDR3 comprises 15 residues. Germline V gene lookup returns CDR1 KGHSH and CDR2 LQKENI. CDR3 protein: CASSPGTGNYNEQFF. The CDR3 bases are TGTGCCAGCTCACCTGGGACAGGGAACTACAATGAGCAGTTCTTC.

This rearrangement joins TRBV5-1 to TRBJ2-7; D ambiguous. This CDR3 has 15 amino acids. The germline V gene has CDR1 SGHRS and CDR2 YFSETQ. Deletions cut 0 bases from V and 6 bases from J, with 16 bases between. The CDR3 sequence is CASSLVGQAASEQYF. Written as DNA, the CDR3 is TGCGCCAGCAGCTTGGTTGGGCAGGCTGCGAGCGAGCAGTACTTC.

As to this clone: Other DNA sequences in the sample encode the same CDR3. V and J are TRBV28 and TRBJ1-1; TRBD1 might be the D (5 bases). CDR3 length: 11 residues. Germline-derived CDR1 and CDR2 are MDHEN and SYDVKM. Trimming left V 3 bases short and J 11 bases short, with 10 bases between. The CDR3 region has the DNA TGTGCCAGCAGTTTGGGACTGGAGGCTTTCTTT. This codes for CASSLGLEAFF.

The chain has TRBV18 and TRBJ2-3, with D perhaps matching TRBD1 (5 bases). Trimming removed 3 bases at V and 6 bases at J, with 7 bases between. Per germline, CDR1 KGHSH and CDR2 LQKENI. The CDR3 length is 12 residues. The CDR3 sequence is CASSPQGDTQYF. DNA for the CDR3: TGTGCCAGCTCACCCCAGGGTGATACGCAGTATTTT.

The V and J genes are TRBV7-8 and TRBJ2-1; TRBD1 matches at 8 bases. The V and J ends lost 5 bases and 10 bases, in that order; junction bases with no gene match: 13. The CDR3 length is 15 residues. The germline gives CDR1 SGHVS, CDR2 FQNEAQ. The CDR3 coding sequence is TGTGCCAGCAGCCTAAACCTACTCGGACAGGGCGAGCAGTTCTTC. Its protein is CASSLNLLGQGEQFF.

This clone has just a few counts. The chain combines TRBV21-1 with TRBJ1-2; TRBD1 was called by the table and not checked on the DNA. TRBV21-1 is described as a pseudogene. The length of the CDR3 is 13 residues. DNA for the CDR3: TGTGCCAGCAGCTTCCAGGTTAACTATGGCTACACCTTC. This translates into CASSFQVNYGYTF.

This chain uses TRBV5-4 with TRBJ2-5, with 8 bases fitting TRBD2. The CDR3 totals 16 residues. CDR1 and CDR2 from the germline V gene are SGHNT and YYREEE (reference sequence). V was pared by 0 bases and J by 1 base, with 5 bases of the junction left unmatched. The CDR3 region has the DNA TGTGCCAGCAGCTTGGGAGCGGGAGCCACCCAAGAGACCCAGTACTTC. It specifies CASSLGAGATQETQYF.

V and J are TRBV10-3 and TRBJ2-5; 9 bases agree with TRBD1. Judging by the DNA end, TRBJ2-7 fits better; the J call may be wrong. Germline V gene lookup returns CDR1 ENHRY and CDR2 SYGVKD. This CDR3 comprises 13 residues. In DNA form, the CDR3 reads TGTGCCACCACTGGGACAGGGATCTCCGAGCAGTACTTC. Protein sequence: CATTGTGISEQYF.

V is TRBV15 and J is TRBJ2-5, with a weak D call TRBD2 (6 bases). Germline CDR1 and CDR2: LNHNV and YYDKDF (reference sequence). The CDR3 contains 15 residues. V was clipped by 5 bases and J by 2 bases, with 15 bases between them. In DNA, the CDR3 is TGTGCCACCAGCGGCATCCGGGACTCGCAAGAGACCCAGTACTTC. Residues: CATSGIRDSQETQYF.

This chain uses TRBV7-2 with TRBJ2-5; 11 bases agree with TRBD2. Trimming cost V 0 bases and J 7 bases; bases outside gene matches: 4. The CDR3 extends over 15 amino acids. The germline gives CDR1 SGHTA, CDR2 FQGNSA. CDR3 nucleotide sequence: TGTGCCAGCAGCTTAGCTAGCGGGAGGGTTGGGACCCAGTACTTC. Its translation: CASSLASGRVGTQYF.

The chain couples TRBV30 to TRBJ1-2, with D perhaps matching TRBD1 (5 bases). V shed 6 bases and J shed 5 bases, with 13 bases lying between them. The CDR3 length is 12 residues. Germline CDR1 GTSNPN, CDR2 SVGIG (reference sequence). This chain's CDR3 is CACGGAAYGYTF. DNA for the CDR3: TGTGCCTGCGGAGGGGCAGCGTATGGCTACACCTTC.

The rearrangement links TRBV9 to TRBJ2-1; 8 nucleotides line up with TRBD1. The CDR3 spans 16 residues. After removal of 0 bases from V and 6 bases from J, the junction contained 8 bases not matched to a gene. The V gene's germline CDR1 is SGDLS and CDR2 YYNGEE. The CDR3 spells CASSVGLDRVSNEQFF. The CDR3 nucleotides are TGTGCCAGCAGCGTAGGATTGGACAGGGTTAGCAATGAGCAGTTCTTC.

The CDR3 protein is CASRPFGDRVYEQYF. Here the CDR3 DNA reads TGTGCCAGCAGACCCTTCGGGGACAGGGTCTACGAGCAGTACTTC. The chain has TRBV28 and TRBJ2-7, with 9 bases lining up with TRBD1. CDR3 length equals 15 residues. After removal of 6 bases from V and 3 bases from J, the junction contained 9 bases not matched to a gene. Germline V gives CDR1 MDHEN, CDR2 SYDVKM. Together with reference TRBV28 and TRBJ2-7, the CDR3 gives the full variable domain: DVKVTQSSRYLVKRTGEKVFLECVQDMDHENMFWYRQDPGLGLRLIYFSYDVKMKEKGDIPEGYSVSREKKERFSLILESASTNQTSMYLCASRPFGDRVYEQYFGPGTRLTVT.

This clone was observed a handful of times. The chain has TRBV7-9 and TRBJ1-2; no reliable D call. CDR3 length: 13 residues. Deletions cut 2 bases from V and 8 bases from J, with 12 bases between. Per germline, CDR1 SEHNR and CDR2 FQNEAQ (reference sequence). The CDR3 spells CASSLSPERGYTF. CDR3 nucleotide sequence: TGTGCCAGCAGCTTATCCCCAGAACGCGGCTACACCTTC.

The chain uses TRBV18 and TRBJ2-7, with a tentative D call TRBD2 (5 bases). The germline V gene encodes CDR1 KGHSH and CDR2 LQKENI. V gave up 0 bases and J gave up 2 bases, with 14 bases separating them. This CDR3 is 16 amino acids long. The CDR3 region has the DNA TGTGCCAGCTCACCACCGCCGGGGTCGCTCCCCTACGAGCAGTACTTC. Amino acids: CASSPPPGSLPYEQYF.

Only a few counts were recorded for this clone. The CDR3: CASSQRGGGRSTDTQYF. The DNA of the CDR3 is TGTGCCAGCAGCCAGCGCGGGGGGGGGAGGAGCACAGATACGCAGTATTTT. J is TRBJ2-3 and V is TRBV4-2; TRBD2 aligns across 9 bases. CDR3 length: 17 amino acids. The junction had 7 bases not matched to a gene; V was cut back by 3 bases and J by 0 bases. Germline CDR1 reads LGHNA; CDR2 reads YNFKEQ.

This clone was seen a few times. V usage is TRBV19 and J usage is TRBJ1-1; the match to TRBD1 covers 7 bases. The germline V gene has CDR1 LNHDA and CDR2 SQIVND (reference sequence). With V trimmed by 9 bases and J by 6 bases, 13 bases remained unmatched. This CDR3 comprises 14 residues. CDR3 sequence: CASHRQGNAPEAFF. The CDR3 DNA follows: TGTGCCAGCCATCGACAGGGCAACGCGCCTGAAGCTTTCTTT. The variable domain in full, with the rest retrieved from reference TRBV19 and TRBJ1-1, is DGGITQSPKYLFRKEGQNVTLSCEQNLNHDAMYWYRQDPGQGLRLIYYSQIVNDFQKGDIAEGYSVSREKKESFPLTVTSAQKNPTAFYLCASHRQGNAPEAFFGQGTRLTVV.

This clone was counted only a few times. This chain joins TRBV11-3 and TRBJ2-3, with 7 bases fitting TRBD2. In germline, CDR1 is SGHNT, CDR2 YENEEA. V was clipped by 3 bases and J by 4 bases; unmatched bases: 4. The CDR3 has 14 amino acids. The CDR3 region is CASSLGLAADTQYF. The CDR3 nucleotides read TGTGCCAGCAGCTTGGGTCTAGCGGCAGATACGCAGTATTTT.

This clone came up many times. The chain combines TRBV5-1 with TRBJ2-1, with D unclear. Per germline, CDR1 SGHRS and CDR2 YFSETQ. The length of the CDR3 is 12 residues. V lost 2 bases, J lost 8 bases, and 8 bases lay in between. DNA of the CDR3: TGCGCCAGCAGCTTATACGCGGATGAGCAGTTCTTC. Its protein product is CASSLYADEQFF.